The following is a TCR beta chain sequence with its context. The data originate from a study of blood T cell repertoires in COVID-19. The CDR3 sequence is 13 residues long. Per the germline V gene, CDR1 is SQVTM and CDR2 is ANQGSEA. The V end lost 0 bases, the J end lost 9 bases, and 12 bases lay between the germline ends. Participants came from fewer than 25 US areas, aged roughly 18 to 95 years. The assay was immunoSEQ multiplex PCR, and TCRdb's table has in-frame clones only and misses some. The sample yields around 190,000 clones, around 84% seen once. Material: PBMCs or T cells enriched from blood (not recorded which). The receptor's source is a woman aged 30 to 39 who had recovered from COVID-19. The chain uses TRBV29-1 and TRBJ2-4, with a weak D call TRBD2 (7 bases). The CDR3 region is CSVEDTGRGIQYF. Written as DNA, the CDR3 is TGCAGCGTTGAAGACACAGGGAGGGGCATTCAGTACTTC. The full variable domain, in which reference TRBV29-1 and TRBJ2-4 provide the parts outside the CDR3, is SAVISQKPSRDICQRGTSLTIQCQVDSQVTMMFWYRQQPGQSLTLIATANQGSEATYESGFVIDKFPISRPNLTFSTLTVSNMSPEDSSIYLCSVEDTGRGIQYFGAGTRLSVL.